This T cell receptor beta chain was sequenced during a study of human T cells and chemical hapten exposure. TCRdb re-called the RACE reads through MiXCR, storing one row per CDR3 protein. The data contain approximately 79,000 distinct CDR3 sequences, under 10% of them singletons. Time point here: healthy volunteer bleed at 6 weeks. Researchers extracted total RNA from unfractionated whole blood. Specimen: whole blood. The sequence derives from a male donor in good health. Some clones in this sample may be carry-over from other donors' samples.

CDR3 amino acids: CASTTGYEQYF. CDR3 DNA: TGTGCCAGCACTACGGGTTACGAGCAGTACTTC. The V gene is TRBV28, the J gene TRBJ2-7, with unresolved D. The CDR3 has 11 amino acids. In germline, CDR1 is MDHEN, CDR2 SYDVKM. The ends were cut back, 7 bases at V and 4 bases at J, with 8 bases in the middle.